Listed below are T cell receptor beta chains from one sample, sequenced in a study of cytomegalovirus exposure and HLA in healthy donors. TCRdb's table, derived via immunoSEQ multiplex PCR, lists solely in-frame clones and lacks some. Seen here are approximately 150,000 clones, 78% observed once, and the top ten hold 2.5% to 3%. Sequenced material: PBMCs. Receptors were obtained from a female donor in good health and CMV-seronegative. Both conserved end residues are part of each CDR3. The D gene is left open where the match is weak. A clone size is listed for some rows: how often the clone was seen (once, few, many), or a class if it is expanded.

>.|.|TRBJ2-2|TRBV14
TGTGCCAGCAGCCAAGATCTTCGGACTCTCGACACCGGGGAGCTGTTTTTT
CASSQDLRTLDTGELFF
>.|.|TRBJ2-3|TRBV7-9
TGTGCCAGCAGCTTTAAATCGAGTACAGATACGCAGTATTTT
CASSFKSSTDTQYF
>TRBD1|once|TRBJ2-7|TRBV7-2
TGTGCCAGCAGCTTAGGCAGGGGGCGTGTGGGGGGTTACGAGCAGTACTTC
CASSLGRGRVGGYEQYF
>.|.|TRBJ1-1|TRBV29-1
TGCAGCGTTGAACAAGTCCGGGACTCCACTGAAGCTTTCTTT
CSVEQVRDSTEAFF
>.|.|TRBJ2-5|TRBV27
TGTGCCAGCAGTCGAGGTACTAGCCCTTATGAGACCCAGTACTTC
CASSRGTSPYETQYF
>TRBD1|.|TRBJ1-2|TRBV20-1
TGCAGTGCTAGGGCAGGGGGTGTATCCACCTTC
CSARAGGVSTF
>.|.|TRBJ2-7|TRBV5-1
TGCGCCAGCAGCTTGGTAGGCCGAGGTAGAACCTACGAGCAGTACTTC
CASSLVGRGRTYEQYF
>.|.|TRBJ1-1|TRBV2
TGTGCCAGCAGTGCATCTAGTGGAGGGGACACTGAAGCTTTCTTT
CASSASSGGDTEAFF
>TRBD1|.|TRBJ2-2|TRBV2
TGTGCCAGCTCGGTCAGGGGGACCGGGGAGCTGTTTTTT
CASSVRGTGELFF
>.|.|TRBJ1-4|TRBV28
TGTGCCAGCAGCTTGACAAGTAATGAAAAACTGTTTTTT
CASSLTSNEKLFF
>.|.|TRBJ2-7|TRBV7-9
TGTTCCAGCAGTCTTACAGGGTACGAGCAGTACTTC
CSSSLTGYEQYF
>.|.|TRBJ2-2|TRBV15
TGTGCCACCAGCAGACCCGGGGGTGGGTCGACCGGGGAGCTGTTTTTT
CATSRPGGGSTGELFF
>TRBD1|.|TRBJ1-1|TRBV6-5
TGTGCCAGCAGTTACATCTCAGGGGGCGCCGACACTGAAGCTTTCTTT
CASSYISGGADTEAFF
>.|.|TRBJ2-1|TRBV28
TGTGCCAGCAGTCCCCCAAAACAGGGTTCTCCGTTCTTC
CASSPPKQGSPFF
>TRBD2|.|TRBJ2-3|TRBV28
TGTGCCAGCAAGCCCTCGGGCGGGGGGTTTACAGATACGCAGTATTTT
CASKPSGGGFTDTQYF
>TRBD2|few|TRBJ2-7|TRBV6-5
TGTGCCAGCAGTGAAGGCGGGGGGATCTACGAGCAGTACTTC
CASSEGGGIYEQYF
>.|.|TRBJ1-2|TRBV7-9
TGTGCCAGCAGCTGGGGGCAGTCTAACTATGGCTACACCTTC
CASSWGQSNYGYTF
>TRBD2|.|TRBJ2-1|TRBV6-5
TGTGCCAGCAGTTACGATGGGACTAGCCTTTACAATGAGCAGTTCTTC
CASSYDGTSLYNEQFF
>.|.|TRBJ1-2|TRBV5-1
TGCGCCAGCAGCTCAACAGGGATCCAGCACTATGGCTACCCCTTC
CASSSTGIQHYGYPF
>TRBD1|.|TRBJ2-6|TRBV5-1
TGCGCCAGCAGCCCACGGACAGGGGGCAGGTCTGGGGCCAACGTCCTGACTTTC
CASSPRTGGRSGANVLTF
>TRBD2|.|TRBJ2-2|TRBV7-2
TGTGCCAGCAGCTTGGGGGGAGCGGGGGATTACACCGGGGAGCTGTTTTTT
CASSLGGAGDYTGELFF
>TRBD2|.|TRBJ2-3|TRBV9
TGTGCCAGCAGCGTAGAGGGGGGGACTAGGAGGGCAGATACGCAGTATTTT
CASSVEGGTRRADTQYF
>TRBD2|.|TRBJ2-3|TRBV7-6
TGTGCCAGCAGCCTTAGGGGCGGTAGCGGGAGAGGCACAGATACGCAGTATTTT
CASSLRGGSGRGTDTQYF
>.|few|TRBJ2-7|TRBV29-1
TGCAGCGCGCGTACTCGGGGGGCTCCCTACGAGCAGTACTTC
CSARTRGAPYEQYF
>TRBD1|.|TRBJ2-4|TRBV19
TGTGCCAGTAGTATAGAAGGCAGGGGGCGAGTTGGCAAAAACATTCAGTACTTC
CASSIEGRGRVGKNIQYF
>TRBD2|few|TRBJ2-7|TRBV30
TGTGCCTGGAGTGACTCGGGGGGGTACGAGCAGTACTTC
CAWSDSGGYEQYF
>TRBD2|.|TRBJ2-1|TRBV5-1
TGCGCCAGCAGCACCCTAGCGGGAGGGCCCGATGAGCAGTTCTTC
CASSTLAGGPDEQFF
>TRBD1|few|TRBJ2-2|TRBV2
TGTGCCAGCAAGGTGGCAGGGGGTGCTACCGGGGAGCTGTTTTTT
CASKVAGGATGELFF
>.|.|TRBJ2-7|TRBV7-2
TGTGCCAGCAGCTTAGCGGGGGGTGTTGAGCAGTACTTC
CASSLAGGVEQYF
>.|.|TRBJ1-2|TRBV28
TGTGCCAGCAGAGGGAGTCTTCCCCCCTATGGCTACACCTTC
CASRGSLPPYGYTF
>TRBD2|.|TRBJ2-2|TRBV6-4
TGTGCCAGCAGTGAAAGTAGCGGGAGTTCTGGGGAGCTGTTTTTT
CASSESSGSSGELFF
>.|few|TRBJ1-1|TRBV30
TGTGCCTGGAGGCAGGGTGGGTACACTGAAGCTTTCTTT
CAWRQGGYTEAFF
>.|.|TRBJ1-3|TRBV27
TGTGCCAGCAGTTTATCCTCGGGATCTGGAAACACCATATATTTT
CASSLSSGSGNTIYF
>TRBD1|.|TRBJ2-3|TRBV5-4
TGTGCCAGCAGCAGGACAGGGGCGGATACGCAGTATTTT
CASSRTGADTQYF
>TRBD1|.|TRBJ1-1|TRBV28
TGTGCCAGCAGTTTACCCGCGGGACAGGGGATGGACACTGAAGCTTTCTTT
CASSLPAGQGMDTEAFF
>TRBD1|.|TRBJ1-4|TRBV4-2
TGTGCCAGCAGCCAAGATGGGCAGGGGGCATTATTTGAAAAACTGTTTTTT
CASSQDGQGALFEKLFF
>.|.|TRBJ2-7|TRBV18
TGTGCCAGCTCACCACCGAGACAGGATCTTCGGCAGTACTTC
CASSPPRQDLRQYF
>TRBD2|once|TRBJ2-2|TRBV7-9
TGTGCCAGCAGTTTGTCAAGCGGACTAGCGGGAGGTTTCACCGGGGAGCTGTTTTTT
CASSLSSGLAGGFTGELFF
>TRBD1|few|TRBJ1-6|TRBV13
TGTGCCAGCAGCACGGACAGGGTGCACCTCCACTTT
CASSTDRVHLHF
>TRBD1|once|TRBJ2-7|TRBV5-4
TGTGCCAGCAGCTTGGGTGGGACAGGGGGTATCAGCGAGCAGTACTTC
CASSLGGTGGISEQYF
>TRBD1|few|TRBJ2-3|TRBV5-1
TGCGCCAGCAGCTTGTACGGATTTTCGACAGGGGGTCGCACAGATACGCAGTATTTT
CASSLYGFSTGGRTDTQYF
>.|once|TRBJ2-2|TRBV5-4
TGTGCCAGCAGCTTGTCCCCCCTAGCGATGGGGACCGGGGAGCTGTTTTTT
CASSLSPLAMGTGELFF
>TRBD1|few|TRBJ1-2|TRBV11-2
TGTGCCAGCAGCTCCTCATACAGGGGGCTAGACTATGGCTACACCTTC
CASSSSYRGLDYGYTF
>.|.|TRBJ2-1|TRBV15
TGTGCCACCAGACAGGGAGTTTCCTACAATGAGCAGTTCTTC
CATRQGVSYNEQFF
>TRBD2|.|TRBJ2-1|TRBV5-8
TGTGCCAGCGCACTTGTAGCGGGGGAGCAGTTCTTC
CASALVAGEQFF
>TRBD1|.|TRBJ2-3|TRBV18
TGTGCCAGCTCACCACCGGAGACAGGGGCAGATACGCAGTATTTT
CASSPPETGADTQYF
>TRBD1|.|TRBJ1-6|TRBV9
TGTGCCAGCACTAGAACCGGGACAGAAAATTCACCCCTCCACTTT
CASTRTGTENSPLHF
>.|.|TRBJ1-2|TRBV10-3
TGTGCCATCAGTGAGGACAGCAACTATGGCTACACCTTC
CAISEDSNYGYTF
>TRBD1|.|TRBJ2-7|TRBV4-1
TGCGCCAGCAGCCACGGACAGGTAAACTACGAGCAGTACTTC
CASSHGQVNYEQYF
>.|.|TRBJ1-1|TRBV5-1
TGCGCCAGCAGCCCCGATCCAGGGGTCGTACCCATCCTGGCTGAAGCTTTCTTT
CASSPDPGVVPILAEAFF
>.|.|TRBJ1-5|TRBV30
TGTGCCTGGAGTGTAAGCGGGCAACACAATCAGCCCCAGCATTTT
CAWSVSGQHNQPQHF
>.|.|TRBJ1-2|TRBV5-1
TGCGCCAGCAGCTTGCGGGATTCCCCTAACTATGGCTACACCTTC
CASSLRDSPNYGYTF
>TRBD1|.|TRBJ2-7|TRBV7-9
TGTGCCAGCAGCCACCCTATGACAGGGGCGTTCTACGAGCAGTACTTC
CASSHPMTGAFYEQYF
>.|.|TRBJ1-1|TRBV7-2
TGTGCCAGCAGCTTATTCCTAAACACTGAAGCTTTCTTT
CASSLFLNTEAFF
>TRBD2|.|TRBJ2-4|TRBV5-5
TGTGCCAGCAGGCGGGAGGGCGACTCCAAAAACATTCAGTACTTC
CASRREGDSKNIQYF
>.|.|TRBJ2-7|TRBV30
TGTGCCTGGGGCCCAGAAAACTACGAGCAGTACTTC
CAWGPENYEQYF
>TRBD1|.|TRBJ2-7|TRBV5-6
TGTGCCAGCAGCTTGGGGGGGACAGGGTCCCACGAGCAGTACTTC
CASSLGGTGSHEQYF